This entry describes one T cell receptor beta chain. Its antigen is not identified. PCR amplification relied on 60 Vbeta primers (plus 13 Jbeta primers). The authors' processing: A later analysis tallied about 80 million unique TCR beta chains, around 11 million of them shared. The protocol was immunoSEQ multiplex PCR, while the TCRdb copy is restricted to in-frame clones and leaves out a portion. V and J calls and clone size follow that table, whereas D and trimming were derived from the DNA. The sample contains approximately 150,000 clones, 75% to 90% of which appear only once. The CDR3 is 14 amino acids. From germline, CDR1 is SGDLS and CDR2 YYNGEE. V was cut by 0 bases and J by 2 bases, with 8 bases left in between. The data are from a study of cytomegalovirus exposure and HLA in healthy donors. General study findings and limits: Later analysis indicated greater clonal expansion among HLA-associated TCR beta chains than among equally common other chains.

Donors were ostensibly healthy at sampling, although undocumented immune exposures were probable. Sequencing was performed on PBMCs. The origin of this receptor is a male donor in good health and CMV-seronegative. The chain recombines TRBV9 with TRBJ2-5, with D perhaps matching TRBD1 (5 bases). This CDR3 reads CASSVGDRQETQYF. Written as DNA, the CDR3 is TGTGCCAGCAGCGTAGGAGACAGACAAGAGACCCAGTACTTC.